This entry lists 17 T cell receptor beta chains sequenced from one sample in a study of STAT5B mutations in CD4+ large granular lymphocyte leukemia. The method was immunoSEQ multiplex PCR; TCRdb's version includes in-frame clones alone and lacks a portion of them. The sample yields about 22,000 clones, about four fifths seen once. Sequencing was carried out using CD4+ T cells from blood buffy coats. The receptor set was obtained from a human donor in good health.

This clone appeared once. The chain recombines TRBV27 with TRBJ1-1, with 7 nucleotides matching TRBD1. CDR3 length: 15 residues. Trimming removed 5 bases from V and 0 bases from J; junction bases left unmatched: 6. From germline, CDR1 is MNHEY and CDR2 SMNVEV (reference sequence). The DNA for the CDR3 is TGTGCCAGCAGTCCGTACAGGGGTTTGAACACTGAAGCTTTCTTT. It specifies CASSPYRGLNTEAFF.

The gene calls are TRBV7-2 and TRBJ2-2; 12 bases fit TRBD2. The V gene's germline CDR1 is SGHTA and CDR2 FQGNSA. The V gene end was trimmed by 7 bases and the J gene end by 5 bases; junction bases not matched to a gene: 17. The CDR3 has 19 amino acids. The CDR3 nucleotides read TGTGCCAGCAAGCTCTCCAGACTAGCGGGGGATAGAGAAACCGGGGAGCTGTTTTTT. It encodes CASKLSRLAGDRETGELFF.

Written as DNA, the CDR3 is TGTGCCAGCAGCTTGGGAAGTCGATCGTACCAAGAGACCCAGTACTTC. Its protein product is CASSLGSRSYQETQYF. This chain uses TRBV7-9 with TRBJ2-5, with unresolved D. Germline assignment: CDR1 SEHNR and CDR2 FQNEAQ (reference sequence). V lost 3 bases to trimming and J lost 0 bases, with 14 bases between them. The CDR3 sequence is 16 residues long.

Only one count was recorded for this clone. The V and J genes are TRBV20-1 and TRBJ1-6, with D hard to call. CDR1 and CDR2 from the germline V gene are DFQATT and SNEGSKA (reference sequence). The CDR3 loop spans 11 amino acids. The V end was cut by 3 bases, the J end by 9 bases, with 6 bases between. CDR3 sequence: CSASGVSPLHF. The CDR3 DNA follows: TGCAGTGCTAGTGGAGTTTCACCCCTCCACTTT.

V and J are TRBV5-4 and TRBJ2-3; TRBD1 agrees at 7 bases. The junction had 6 bases not matched to a gene; V was cut back by 0 bases and J by 2 bases. CDR1 is SGHNT and CDR2 is YYREEE in the germline V gene (reference sequence). There are 16 residues in the CDR3. The CDR3 nucleotides are TGTGCCAGCAGCTTGGCCGTGAGGGGGCCCACAGATACGCAGTATTTT. It translates to CASSLAVRGPTDTQYF.

This chain links TRBV5-4 with TRBJ2-3, with TRBD2 identical over 10 bases. The J segment lost 7 bases and the V segment lost 2 bases, leaving 7 bases of the junction unmatched. This CDR3 is built from 15 residues. The germline V gene has CDR1 SGHNT and CDR2 YYREEE (reference sequence). CDR3 coding DNA: TGTGCCAGCAGCTTTAGCGGGGGGCAACTAAATACGCAGTATTTT. Translated, it gives CASSFSGGQLNTQYF.

This clone was detected only once. The chain recombines TRBV7-2 with TRBJ1-2; the match to TRBD1 covers 8 bases. Germline loops: CDR1 SGHTA, CDR2 FQGNSA. The CDR3 covers 13 residues. The V segment lost 3 bases and the J segment 6 bases; nucleotides outside the gene matches: 3. The CDR3 DNA sequence: TGTGCCAGCAGCTTCAGGGGGCTGGATGGCTACACCTTC. It specifies CASSFRGLDGYTF. Full variable domain (rest looked up from reference TRBV7-2 and TRBJ1-2): GAGVSQSPSNKVTEKGKDVELRCDPISGHTALYWYRQSLGQGLEFLIYFQGNSAPDKSGLPSDRFSAERTGGSVSTLTIQRTQQEDSAVYLCASSFRGLDGYTFGSGTRLTVV.

The rearrangement uses TRBV2 and TRBJ2-5; D is undetermined. CDR1 and CDR2 (germline): SNHLY, FYNNEI. Between the trimmed V and J ends, which lost 4 bases and 1 base, there was a span of 7 bases. CDR3 size: 13 residues. CDR3 in amino acids: CASSGGSQETQYF. The CDR3, as DNA: TGTGCCAGCAGTGGCGGCAGCCAAGAGACCCAGTACTTC.

The rearrangement links TRBV20-1 to TRBJ1-1; D is unclear. The CDR3 contains 11 residues. The V gene's germline CDR1 is DFQATT and CDR2 SNEGSKA (reference sequence). The CDR3 loop reads CRGVMNTEAFF. The DNA for the CDR3 is TGCAGGGGAGTAATGAACACTGAAGCTTTCTTT.

The chain has TRBV4-2 and TRBJ2-3, with 10 positions matching TRBD2. Germline CDR1 and CDR2: LGHNA and YNFKEQ. This CDR3 spans 14 amino acids. The V segment lost 5 bases and the J segment 4 bases; nucleotides outside the gene matches: 3. CDR3: CASSTSGVPDTQYF. In DNA, the CDR3 is TGTGCCAGCAGCACTAGCGGGGTGCCAGATACGCAGTATTTT.

The V call is TRBV28, the J call TRBJ1-2; D is ambiguous. This CDR3 has 15 amino acids. V lost 4 bases, J lost 1 base, and 13 bases lay in between. From germline, CDR1 is MDHEN and CDR2 SYDVKM. The CDR3 protein is CASSSPARINYGYTF. CDR3 nucleotide sequence: TGTGCCAGCAGTTCACCTGCACGGATTAACTATGGCTACACCTTC.

This chain links TRBV5-1 with TRBJ2-7; TRBD1 matches at 7 bases. Looked up from germline, CDR1 is SGHRS and CDR2 is YFSETQ. The ends lost 0 bases at V and 4 bases at J; junction bases unmatched: 7. CDR3 length: 15 residues. The CDR3 loop reads CASSLGVRGLYEQYF. For the CDR3, the DNA is TGCGCCAGCAGCTTGGGGGTTAGGGGGCTTTACGAGCAGTACTTC.

This chain connects TRBV7-2 to TRBJ2-3, with 7 nucleotides matching TRBD2. The CDR3 loop spans 12 amino acids. The V and J ends lost 2 bases and 9 bases, in that order; junction bases with no gene match: 2. The germline gives CDR1 SGHTA, CDR2 FQGNSA. CDR3 protein: CASSLPGLTQYF. The CDR3 nucleotides read TGTGCCAGCAGCTTACCGGGACTAACGCAGTATTTT.

The chain is built from TRBV19 and TRBJ2-1, with D uncertain. The germline gives CDR1 LNHDA, CDR2 SQIVND (reference sequence). Trimming shortened V by 2 bases and J by 5 bases, and 7 bases separated the two germline ends. CDR3 size: 13 residues. This chain's CDR3 is CASSIYGDNEQFF. The DNA of the CDR3 is TGTGCCAGTAGTATATATGGCGACAATGAGCAGTTCTTC.

This chain links TRBV5-1 with TRBJ1-1; 7 positions agree with TRBD1. The V gene end was trimmed by 4 bases and the J gene end by 1 base; junction bases not matched to a gene: 4. Per germline, CDR1 SGHRS and CDR2 YFSETQ. The CDR3 runs 14 residues. Here the CDR3 DNA reads TGCGCCAGCAGCCGTGGACAGGCGAACACTGAAGCTTTCTTT. As protein: CASSRGQANTEAFF.

The V call is TRBV7-2, the J call TRBJ1-2; D ambiguous. CDR3 length: 16 amino acids. Germline values: CDR1 SGHTA, CDR2 FQGNSA. Trimming cost V 4 bases and J 8 bases, with 23 bases left between them. Here the CDR3 DNA reads TGTGCCAGCAGCTCACAACCTCGTCAGGTGCCAGCGGGCTACACCTTC. The encoded protein is CASSSQPRQVPAGYTF.

The V call is TRBV9, the J call TRBJ2-1; no clear D gene. The CDR3 totals 12 residues. Germline V gene sequence: CDR1 SGDLS, CDR2 YYNGEE. The ends were cut back, 4 bases at V and 8 bases at J, with 10 bases in the middle. CDR3 nucleotide sequence: TGTGCCAGCAGCAGAGACCGCGATGAGCAGTTCTTC. Translated: CASSRDRDEQFF.